Listed here are 9 T cell receptor beta chains from one sample, sequenced in a study of cytotoxic CD8 clonotypes in ibrutinib-treated CLL (dated by TCRdb to about 2021). Preparation of the library involved the immunoSEQ multiplex PCR assay. Not all clones reach the TCRdb copy of this immuneACCESS table, which keeps in-frame sequences only. Checked studies attribute under half of the gap to unresolved V genes and leave the rest unexplained. Within this sample are more than 200,000 clones, with roughly 79% of them counted one time only. The leading ten clones occupy 10% to 12% of the sample. In the paper's terms, the time point label means: roughly 12 months on ibrutinib. Sequences were derived from PBMCs, sampled after 12 months of ibrutinib treatment. These receptors were taken from a human donor with chronic lymphocytic leukemia.

The count of this clone is one. The chain is built from TRBV19 and TRBJ1-4, with D possibly being TRBD1 (5 bases). Trimming cost V 5 bases and J 4 bases, with 11 bases left between them. The CDR3 totals 14 residues. CDR1 and CDR2 (germline): LNHDA, SQIVND (reference sequence). The CDR3 is CASSPGPFNEKLFF. In nucleotides, the CDR3 is TGTGCCAGTAGTCCGGGACCTTTTAATGAAAAACTGTTTTTT. Full variable domain (outside the CDR3, taken from reference TRBV19 and TRBJ1-4): DGGITQSPKYLFRKEGQNVTLSCEQNLNHDAMYWYRQDPGQGLRLIYYSQIVNDFQKGDIAEGYSVSREKKESFPLTVTSAQKNPTAFYLCASSPGPFNEKLFFGSGTQLSVL.

The V gene is TRBV5-1, the J gene TRBJ2-7; the match to TRBD1 covers 10 bases. The germline V gene has CDR1 SGHRS and CDR2 YFSETQ. V lost 3 bases and J lost 4; bases outside the gene matches: 1. The CDR3 length is 13 residues. The chain's CDR3 is CASSSDRGYEQYF. For the CDR3, the DNA is TGCGCCAGCAGCTCGGACAGGGGGTACGAGCAGTACTTC.

The gene calls are TRBV4-1 and TRBJ2-3, with TRBD1 matching 8 bases. In germline, CDR1 is MGHRA, CDR2 YSYEKL. The CDR3 consists of 16 residues. The V segment lost 1 base and the J segment 5 bases; nucleotides outside the gene matches: 8. The CDR3 sequence: CASSQGQGAMVDTQYF. For the CDR3, the DNA is TGCGCCAGCAGCCAAGGGCAGGGGGCGATGGTAGATACGCAGTATTTT.

The chain has TRBV10-3 and TRBJ1-5; a weak D match, TRBD1 (5 bases). The CDR3 totals 16 residues. The V end lost 2 bases, the J end lost 7 bases, and 18 bases lay between the germline ends. CDR1 is ENHRY and CDR2 is SYGVKD in the germline V gene. CDR3 DNA: TGTGCCATCAGTGAGGGGGCCCCTAGGGACGGACAGCCCCAGCATTTT. This sequence encodes CAISEGAPRDGQPQHF.

This clone has more than one count but fewer than ten. This sequence joins TRBV21-1 and TRBJ2-1; the tabulated D call, TRBD2, remains unverified against the DNA. TRBV21-1 is a pseudogene. The CDR3 covers 18 residues. The CDR3 loop reads CASSKVKGLAFSYNEQFF. The CDR3 bases are TGTGCCAGCAGCAAAGTTAAAGGCCTAGCGTTCTCCTACAATGAGCAGTTCTTC.

The DNA for the CDR3 is TGTGCCAGCAGTCTAGCCTGGGGCGGGACAGGGGAGGGCTACGAGCAGTACTTC. This encodes CASSLAWGGTGEGYEQYF. The chain links TRBV28 to TRBJ2-7, with 10 bases fitting TRBD1. Germline loops: CDR1 MDHEN, CDR2 SYDVKM. With V trimmed by 5 bases and J by 3 bases, 16 bases remained unmatched. The CDR3 has 18 residues.

This chain uses TRBV12-5 with TRBJ1-2; 7 positions agree with TRBD1. The germline V gene has CDR1 LGHNT and CDR2 FRNRAP. Germline trimming cut 0 bases from V and 3 bases from J; bases unmatched to any gene: 4. This CDR3 region has 15 residues. The CDR3 loop reads CASGLVMGTDYGYTF. In nucleotides, the CDR3 is TGTGCTAGTGGTTTGGTAATGGGGACAGACTATGGCTACACCTTC.

The genes are TRBV5-1 and TRBJ2-4; D is ambiguous. Germline V gene data show CDR1 as SGHRS and CDR2 as YFSETQ. The CDR3 sequence is 12 residues long. V dropped 3 bases and J dropped 10 bases, with 11 bases sitting between them. CDR3 coding DNA: TGCGCCAGCAGCTCCGGAAGTGGAATTCAGTACTTC. This sequence encodes CASSSGSGIQYF. The whole variable domain, filled in from reference TRBV5-1 and TRBJ2-4, reads KAGVTQTPRYLIKTRGQQVTLSCSPISGHRSVSWYQQTPGQGLQFLFEYFSETQRNKGNFPGRFSGRQFSNSRSEMNVSTLELGDSALYLCASSSGSGIQYFGAGTRLSVL.

The chain carries TRBV2 and TRBJ2-3, with TRBD2 matching over 7 bases. The CDR3 covers 14 residues. The V gene end was trimmed by 10 bases and the J gene end by 2 bases; junction bases not matched to a gene: 9. Germline CDR1 SNHLY, CDR2 FYNNEI. CDR3 sequence (DNA): TGTGCCACTAACGGGAGGACTACCACAGATACGCAGTATTTT. Residues: CATNGRTTTDTQYF.